The T cell receptor beta chain under discussion was sequenced for a study of T cells in Graves' hyperthyroidism and ophthalmopathy. Around 10 ml fresh peripheral blood yielded the PBMCs. Template material for amplifying TCR beta CDR3 regions consisted of RNA transcripts. Initially, a first-round RT-PCR of the TCR CDR3 employed the HTBI primer set. TCRdb re-called the multiplex PCR reads with MiXCR, one entry per CDR3 protein. The sample has roughly 250,000 distinct CDR3 sequences, around 20% seen once. Study results and limitations: Most thyroid clonotypes with frequency above 0.001 were detected in blood.

This clonotype was seen many times. Its specificity is not known. This TCR was sampled from a man aged 25 to 40 with Graves' ophthalmopathy. The sequenced sample consisted of blood.

As DNA, the CDR3 is TGTGCCAGCAGCAAGGGGACAGGGGGCGCCTCCAATGAGCAGTTCTTC. This codes for CASSKGTGGASNEQFF. This sequence joins TRBV7-8 and TRBJ2-1, with 12 positions matching TRBD1. The CDR3 has 16 amino acids. Germline loops: CDR1 SGHVS, CDR2 FQNEAQ. V lost 5 bases, J lost 6 bases, and 8 bases stayed unmatched.